What follows are 31 T cell receptor beta chains derived from one specimen sequenced in a study of blood T cells in healthy people across ages. Combining a sample-barcoded 5' primer with a J-beta primer mix, a second PCR ran for about 6 to 11 cycles. TCRdb re-derived calls from the 5' RACE reads in MiXCR, one entry per CDR3 protein. The profile shows fewer than 900,000 distinct CDR3 sequences, roughly 43% of them singletons. Material: blood. Receptors were obtained from a woman aged 60-70 years in good health.

The chain recombines TRBV5-1 with TRBJ2-3; D uncertain. This CDR3 has 15 residues. V was cut by 0 bases and J by 0 bases, with 8 bases left in between. The germline V gene has CDR1 SGHRS and CDR2 YFSETQ. This CDR3 is CASSLAWLSTDTQYF. As DNA, the CDR3 is TGCGCCAGCAGCTTGGCATGGTTAAGCACAGATACGCAGTATTTT.

In its sample, this clonotype was seen many times. At one boundary the junction diverges from the germline segment, which might be a read error. V gene TRBV5-1 combines with J gene TRBJ2-7, with TRBD1 identical over 9 bases. The CDR3 totals 14 residues. Germline assignment: CDR1 SGHRS and CDR2 YFSETQ. The CDR3 protein is CASSRTGESYEQYF. The CDR3 coding sequence is TGTGCCAGCAGCCGGACAGGGGAGTCCTACGAGCAGTACTTC. Looking up the rest from reference TRBV5-1 and TRBJ2-7 gives the full variable domain: KAGVTQTPRYLIKTRGQQVTLSCSPISGHRSVSWYQQTPGQGLQFLFEYFSETQRNKGNFPGRFSGRQFSNSRSEMNVSTLELGDSALYLCASSRTGESYEQYFGPGTRLTVT.

The chain carries TRBV20-1 and TRBJ1-5; TRBD1 might be the D (5 bases). The length of the CDR3 is 16 residues. The V end lost 2 bases, the J end lost 0 bases, and 14 bases lay between the germline ends. Germline values: CDR1 DFQATT, CDR2 SNEGSKA (reference sequence). CDR3: CSARPTDSDSNQPQHF. The CDR3 coding sequence is TGCAGTGCTAGACCTACCGACAGTGATAGCAATCAGCCCCAGCATTTT.

The chain is built from TRBV12-3 or TRBV12-4 and TRBJ2-3; 8 nucleotides align to TRBD2. V trimming: 2 bases; J trimming: 2 bases; junction bases outside the gene matches: 3. This CDR3 contains 15 residues. CDR3: CASSLPSGHTDTQYF. As DNA, the CDR3 is TGTGCCAGCAGTTTACCTAGCGGGCACACAGATACGCAGTATTTT.

V gene TRBV2 combines with J gene TRBJ2-3; 7 nucleotides match TRBD2. The junction had 10 bases not matched to a gene; V was cut back by 4 bases and J by 6 bases. This CDR3 has 15 amino acids. Germline V gene lookup returns CDR1 SNHLY and CDR2 FYNNEI. The DNA for the CDR3 is TGTGCCAGCAGTGTTGGGGACTACAAAGTTGATACGCAGTATTTT. Amino acid sequence: CASSVGDYKVDTQYF.

This chain joins TRBV9 and TRBJ1-2; 8 nucleotides line up with TRBD1. V lost 3 bases to trimming and J lost 0 bases; unmatched junction nucleotides: 10. The CDR3 contains 17 residues. The germline V gene encodes CDR1 SGDLS and CDR2 YYNGEE. The CDR3 nucleotides read TGTGCCAGCAGCGCACCGGGACAGGAGCCCTCTAACTATGGCTACACCTTC. The encoded protein is CASSAPGQEPSNYGYTF.

The chain joins TRBV18 to TRBJ2-6; D remains unclear. V was pared by 3 bases and J by 0 bases, with 9 bases between. Germline loops: CDR1 KGHSH, CDR2 LQKENI. This CDR3 is 16 amino acids long. The CDR3 is CASSPQESSGANVLTF. The CDR3 coding sequence is TGTGCCAGCTCACCCCAGGAGAGCTCTGGGGCCAACGTCCTGACTTTC.

V and J are TRBV7-3 and TRBJ2-1; TRBD1 matches at 8 bases. V trimming: 5 bases; J trimming: 6 bases; junction bases outside the gene matches: 12. The germline CDR1 and CDR2 sequences are SGHTA and FQGTGA. The CDR3 spans 16 residues. The CDR3 is CASSPGTGQGRNEQFF. The CDR3 bases are TGTGCCAGCAGCCCCGGTACCGGACAGGGTCGCAATGAGCAGTTCTTC. Full variable domain (rest looked up from reference TRBV7-3 and TRBJ2-1): GAGVSQTPSNKVTEKGKYVELRCDPISGHTALYWYRQSLGQGPEFLIYFQGTGAADDSGLPNDRFFAVRPEGSVSTLKIQRTERGDSAVYLCASSPGTGQGRNEQFFGPGTRLTVL.

In its sample, this clonotype was seen a few times. This chain uses TRBV6-2 or TRBV6-3 with TRBJ2-1; D not resolved. The CDR3 length is 12 residues. V lost 7 bases and J 3 bases, leaving 7 bases between the germline ends. Per the germline V gene, CDR1 is MNHEY and CDR2 is SVGEGT. The CDR3 spells CASKPDYNEQFF. CDR3 sequence (DNA): TGTGCCAGCAAACCCGACTACAATGAGCAGTTCTTC.

This clonotype was seen repeatedly, ten times or more. The chain couples TRBV20-1 to TRBJ2-5, with TRBD1 matching over 7 bases. The CDR3 loop spans 14 amino acids. The V and J ends lost 3 bases and 7 bases, in that order; junction bases with no gene match: 11. Germline CDR1 is DFQATT and CDR2 is SNEGSKA (reference sequence). The CDR3 region has the DNA TGCAGTGCTAGCGGGGACAGCACCGGTTGGACCCAGTACTTC. This codes for CSASGDSTGWTQYF.

V usage is TRBV18 and J usage is TRBJ1-4; D remains unclear. Trimming removed 0 bases from V and 8 bases from J, with 13 bases in between. Germline CDR1 and CDR2: KGHSH and LQKENI. The CDR3 contains 15 residues. The CDR3 loop is CASSPPVAGGEKLFF. The CDR3 nucleotides are TGTGCCAGCTCACCACCGGTTGCAGGAGGGGAAAAACTGTTTTTT.

The chain is built from TRBV6-6 and TRBJ2-1, with D perhaps given as TRBD1 or TRBD2 (9 bases each). The CDR3 totals 17 residues. Between the trimmed V and J ends, which lost 6 bases and 8 bases, there was a span of 26 bases. From germline, CDR1 is MNHNY and CDR2 SVGAGI (reference sequence). In nucleotides, the CDR3 is TGTGCCAGCAGCCGAGTAAAAATAGCGGGGGACAGGGATGAGCAGTTCTTC. Translating gives CASSRVKIAGDRDEQFF.

This clonotype appeared many times. This chain uses TRBV10-3 with TRBJ2-5; 7 bases are shared with TRBD2. This CDR3 region has 16 residues. The trim removed 0 bases at V and 0 bases at J, leaving 4 bases unmatched. Germline V gene sequence: CDR1 ENHRY, CDR2 SYGVKD. The chain's CDR3 is CAISESPSGDQETQYF. CDR3 DNA: TGTGCCATCAGTGAGTCACCTAGCGGAGACCAAGAGACCCAGTACTTC.

V usage is TRBV4-3 and J usage is TRBJ2-7; 10 bases align to TRBD1. This CDR3 is built from 15 residues. The V and J ends lost 1 base and 6 bases, in that order; junction bases with no gene match: 6. CDR1 LGHNA and CDR2 YSLEER come from the germline V gene. The CDR3 DNA follows: TGCGCCAGCAGCCAAGGACAGGGGGCGCAGGTCGAGCAGTACTTC. Encoded protein: CASSQGQGAQVEQYF.

The rearrangement joins TRBV28 to TRBJ2-7; 8 nucleotides line up with TRBD1. Germline trimming cut 10 bases from V and 4 bases from J; bases unmatched to any gene: 9. This CDR3 has 13 residues. The germline V gene has CDR1 MDHEN and CDR2 SYDVKM. CDR3 in amino acids: CAIKTDRDYEQYF. The CDR3 region has the DNA TGTGCCATCAAGACGGACAGGGATTACGAGCAGTACTTC.

This clonotype has only a few counts. CDR3 in DNA: TGCAGCGTTGAGCGGGGGAGGAACACTGAAGCTTTCTTT. This sequence encodes CSVERGRNTEAFF. The gene calls are TRBV29-1 and TRBJ1-1, with D possibly matching TRBD1 (5 bases). This CDR3 has 13 amino acids. With 3 bases removed from V and 1 base from J, the gap between germline ends came to 9 bases. CDR1 SQVTM and CDR2 ANQGSEA come from the germline V gene.

This clonotype was seen a handful of times. This chain connects TRBV28 to TRBJ2-3; D is perhaps TRBD2 (6 bases). Germline V gene lookup returns CDR1 MDHEN and CDR2 SYDVKM. V lost 3 bases and J lost 4, with 17 bases in between. This CDR3 is 16 amino acids long. The CDR3 sequence: CASSLARAGLSDTQYF. CDR3 nucleotide sequence: TGTGCCAGCAGTTTGGCAAGGGCGGGATTGTCAGATACGCAGTATTTT.

The chain has TRBV7-9 and TRBJ2-1, with no clear D. Germline CDR1 reads SEHNR; CDR2 reads FQNEAQ (reference sequence). There are 12 residues in the CDR3. The ends were cut back, 5 bases at V and 9 bases at J, with 11 bases in the middle. This CDR3 reads CASSPKGGEQFF. The DNA for the CDR3 is TGTGCCAGCAGCCCGAAGGGCGGTGAGCAGTTCTTC.

This clonotype showed up just a few times. V is TRBV20-1 and J is TRBJ1-4, with TRBD1 as a possible D gene (6 bases). V lost 1 base, J lost 8 bases, and 20 bases lay in between. The CDR3 totals 16 residues. Germline V gene lookup returns CDR1 DFQATT and CDR2 SNEGSKA (reference sequence). CDR3 in amino acids: CSARAGLGRGGEKLFF. The DNA for the CDR3 is TGCAGTGCTAGAGCGGGATTGGGCAGGGGAGGGGAAAAACTGTTTTTT.

The sample holds a few counts of this clonotype. CDR3 DNA: TGTGCCAGCAGTAGCAACAGGGGAGAGGGAGAGACCCAGTACTTC. This translates into CASSSNRGEGETQYF. The chain is built from TRBV6-1 and TRBJ2-5, with TRBD1 identical over 7 bases. This CDR3 is 15 amino acids long. Germline V lookup: CDR1 MNHNS, CDR2 SASEGT. After removal of 5 bases from V and 4 bases from J, the junction contained 10 bases not matched to a gene.

This clonotype was seen only a few times. The V and J genes are TRBV12-3 or TRBV12-4 and TRBJ1-1; no reliable D call. This CDR3 comprises 13 residues. With 2 bases removed from V and 4 bases from J, the gap between germline ends came to 8 bases. The CDR3 DNA is TGTGCCAGCAGTTTATTGAGGATCACTGAAGCTTTCTTT. Its translation is CASSLLRITEAFF.

V usage is TRBV20-1 and J usage is TRBJ1-2; D is undetermined. V was shortened by 6 bases and J by 4 bases, with 15 bases between the two germline ends. Germline-derived CDR1 and CDR2 are DFQATT and SNEGSKA (reference sequence). The CDR3 consists of 13 residues. This CDR3 is CSASRERPYGYTF. CDR3 nucleotides: TGCAGTGCAAGCCGGGAGAGGCCCTATGGCTACACCTTC.

Concerning this clonotype itself: Sequence at one end of the junction differs from germline and may be a read error. The rearrangement joins TRBV7-7 to TRBJ2-1; no clear D gene. CDR1 is SSHAT, CDR2 FNYEAQ, per germline (reference sequence). This CDR3 is 13 amino acids long. Here the CDR3 DNA reads TGTGCTAGCAGCTTAGGATGGTCCGATGAGCAGTTCTTC. It translates to CASSLGWSDEQFF.

The rearrangement joins TRBV2 to TRBJ2-1; 13 bases are a match to TRBD2. Trimming removed 4 bases from V and 5 bases from J; junction bases left unmatched: 5. This CDR3 is built from 16 residues. CDR1 is SNHLY and CDR2 is FYNNEI in the germline V gene. CDR3: CASSGTSGSQHNEQFF. Written as DNA, the CDR3 is TGTGCCAGCAGTGGGACTAGCGGGAGTCAACACAATGAGCAGTTCTTC.

This clonotype appeared once. The genes are TRBV29-1 and TRBJ2-4; possibly TRBD2 for D (5 bases). Germline V gives CDR1 SQVTM, CDR2 ANQGSEA. This CDR3 region has 13 residues. The V end lost 2 bases, the J end lost 12 bases, and 17 bases lay between the germline ends. DNA for the CDR3: TGCAGCGTTGAACAGGACTCACGAACCAATCAGTACTTC. Amino acids: CSVEQDSRTNQYF.

This clonotype has only a few counts. The V call is TRBV9, the J call TRBJ1-6; D remains unclear. The length of the CDR3 is 15 residues. Germline values: CDR1 SGDLS, CDR2 YYNGEE. The V end was cut by 0 bases, the J end by 0 bases, with 4 bases between. The CDR3 reads CASSVGSSYNSPLHF. In DNA, the CDR3 is TGTGCCAGCAGCGTAGGTAGCTCCTATAATTCACCCCTCCACTTT.

This chain joins TRBV9 and TRBJ1-2; 7 bases match TRBD1. The CDR3 spans 12 residues. The germline V gene has CDR1 SGDLS and CDR2 YYNGEE. After removal of 6 bases from V and 6 bases from J, the junction contained 5 bases not matched to a gene. In DNA, the CDR3 is TGTGCCAGCAAGAGAGGGGGCAATGGCTACACCTTC. Translation: CASKRGGNGYTF.

The table lists this clonotype with a count of one. A much larger clone sits a single nucleotide away, making a read error possible. The chain couples TRBV7-9 to TRBJ2-5; no reliable D call. The CDR3 runs 12 residues. V was pared by 1 base and J by 11 bases, with 11 bases between. Germline V CDR1 and CDR2: SEHNR, FQNEAQ (reference sequence). CDR3 region: CASSLVDDEQYF. The CDR3 nucleotides are TGTGCCAGCAGCTTAGTGGACGATGAGCAGTACTTC.

This chain joins TRBV7-2 and TRBJ2-5; perhaps TRBD1 as D (6 bases). Germline V gene data show CDR1 as SGHTA and CDR2 as FQGNSA. V shed 2 bases and J shed 3 bases, with 10 bases lying between them. The CDR3 is made up of 14 amino acids. This chain's CDR3 is CASSLHREKETQYF. The CDR3 nucleotides read TGTGCCAGCAGCTTACACAGGGAGAAAGAGACCCAGTACTTC.

The chain has TRBV7-9 and TRBJ1-1; D ambiguous. The CDR3 is 12 amino acids. Germline assignment: CDR1 SEHNR and CDR2 FQNEAQ (reference sequence). With 1 base removed from V and 8 bases from J, the gap between germline ends came to 8 bases. CDR3 nucleotide sequence: TGTGCCAGCAGCTTAGACGCGGCCGAAGCTTTCTTT. Its translation: CASSLDAAEAFF.

A single count supports this clonotype. The chain is built from TRBV7-2 and TRBJ1-1; possible D gene TRBD1, 6 bases. The CDR3 runs to 17 residues. In germline, CDR1 is SGHTA, CDR2 FQGNSA. V was clipped by 5 bases and J by 4 bases, with 23 bases between them. CDR3 sequence reads: CASSPRLAGEMSTEAFF. The CDR3 DNA is TGTGCCAGCAGCCCCCGACTGGCAGGGGAAATGAGCACTGAAGCTTTCTTT.